Sequencing of this T cell receptor (beta chain) was carried out in a study of blood T cell repertoires in COVID-19. Overall study: PBMCs, B-cell-depleted T cells, or T cells were the source of the cDNA or gDNA that made up the material.

Generated by immunoSEQ multiplex PCR, the TCRdb table keeps only in-frame clones and is missing some. There are tens of thousands of clones in the sample; about 87% occur only once, and roughly 6% lies in the top ten. The CDR3 has 14 residues. Per the germline V gene, CDR1 is SGHNT and CDR2 is YYREEE (reference sequence). V lost 6 bases to trimming and J lost 3 bases; unmatched junction nucleotides: 4. The TCR sequence derives from a woman between 50 and 59 years old with acute or convalescent COVID-19. The sample was peripheral blood. The V and J genes are TRBV5-4 and TRBJ2-1, with 9 bases aligning to TRBD1. The chain's CDR3 is CASNPGQGYNEQFF. CDR3 sequence (DNA): TGTGCCAGCAACCCGGGACAGGGCTACAATGAGCAGTTCTTC.